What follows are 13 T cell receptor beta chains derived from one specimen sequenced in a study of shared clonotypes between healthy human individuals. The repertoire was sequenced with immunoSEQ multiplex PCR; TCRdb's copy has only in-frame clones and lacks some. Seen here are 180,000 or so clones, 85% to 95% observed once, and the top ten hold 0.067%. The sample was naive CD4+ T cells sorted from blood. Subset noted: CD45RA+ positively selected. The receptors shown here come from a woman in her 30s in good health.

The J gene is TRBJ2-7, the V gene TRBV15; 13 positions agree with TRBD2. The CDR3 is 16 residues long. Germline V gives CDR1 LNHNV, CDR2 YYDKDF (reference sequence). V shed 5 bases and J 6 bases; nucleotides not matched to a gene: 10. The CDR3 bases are TGTGCCACCAGCCGGACTAGCGGGAGACTCAGTATCGAGCAGTACTTC. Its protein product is CATSRTSGRLSIEQYF. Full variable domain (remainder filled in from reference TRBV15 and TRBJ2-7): DAMVIQNPRYQVTQFGKPVTLSCSQTLNHNVMYWYQQKSSQAPKLLFHYYDKDFNNEADTPDNFQSRRPNTSFCFLDIRSPGLGDTAMYLCATSRTSGRLSIEQYFGPGTRLTVT.

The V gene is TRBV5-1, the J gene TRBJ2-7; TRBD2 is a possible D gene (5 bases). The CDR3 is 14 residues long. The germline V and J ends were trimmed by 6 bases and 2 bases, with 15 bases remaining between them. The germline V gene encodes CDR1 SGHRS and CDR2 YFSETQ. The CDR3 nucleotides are TGCGCCAGCACCCCGTCGGGGTTCCCCTACGAGCAGTACTTC. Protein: CASTPSGFPYEQYF.

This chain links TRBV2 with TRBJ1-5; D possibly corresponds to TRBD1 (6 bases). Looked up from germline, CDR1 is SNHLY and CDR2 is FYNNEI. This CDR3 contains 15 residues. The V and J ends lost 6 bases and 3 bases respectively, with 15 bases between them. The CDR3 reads CASSPAGANNQPQHF. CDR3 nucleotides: TGTGCCAGCAGCCCCGCAGGGGCGAACAATCAGCCCCAGCATTTT.

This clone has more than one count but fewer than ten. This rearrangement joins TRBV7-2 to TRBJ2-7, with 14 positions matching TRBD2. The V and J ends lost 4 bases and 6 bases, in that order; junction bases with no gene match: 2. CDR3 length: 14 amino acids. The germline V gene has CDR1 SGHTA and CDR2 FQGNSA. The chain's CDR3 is CASSYGLAGGEQYF. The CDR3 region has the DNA TGTGCCAGCAGCTACGGACTAGCGGGAGGCGAGCAGTACTTC.

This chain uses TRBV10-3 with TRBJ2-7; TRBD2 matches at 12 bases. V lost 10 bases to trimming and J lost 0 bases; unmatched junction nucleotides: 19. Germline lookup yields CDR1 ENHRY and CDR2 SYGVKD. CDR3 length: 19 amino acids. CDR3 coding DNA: TGTGCCACCCGCAGACTAGCGGGAGCTCCCAATCTTATCTCCTACGAGCAGTACTTC. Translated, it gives CATRRLAGAPNLISYEQYF.

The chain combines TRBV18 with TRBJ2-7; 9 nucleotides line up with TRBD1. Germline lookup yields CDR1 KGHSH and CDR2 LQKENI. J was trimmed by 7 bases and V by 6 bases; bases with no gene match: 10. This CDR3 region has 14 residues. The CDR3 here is CASSRTGVEGEQYF. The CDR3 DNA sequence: TGTGCCAGCTCCCGGACAGGGGTAGAGGGGGAGCAGTACTTC.

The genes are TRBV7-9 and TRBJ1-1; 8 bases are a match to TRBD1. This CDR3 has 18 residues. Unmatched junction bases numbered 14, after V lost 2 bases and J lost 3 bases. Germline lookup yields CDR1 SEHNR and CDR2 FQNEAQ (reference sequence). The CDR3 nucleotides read TGTGCCAGCAGCTTAACAAGACAGGGGTTTAATTCGGACACTGAAGCTTTCTTT. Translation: CASSLTRQGFNSDTEAFF.

The CDR3 is CASQTDRAYSNQPQHF. DNA for the CDR3: TGTGCCAGCCAAACGGACAGGGCCTATAGCAATCAGCCCCAGCATTTT. The chain is built from TRBV19 and TRBJ1-5, with 8 bases identical to TRBD1. V was pared by 9 bases and J by 0 bases, with 10 bases of the junction left unmatched. The V gene's germline CDR1 is LNHDA and CDR2 SQIVND (reference sequence). The CDR3 loop spans 16 amino acids.

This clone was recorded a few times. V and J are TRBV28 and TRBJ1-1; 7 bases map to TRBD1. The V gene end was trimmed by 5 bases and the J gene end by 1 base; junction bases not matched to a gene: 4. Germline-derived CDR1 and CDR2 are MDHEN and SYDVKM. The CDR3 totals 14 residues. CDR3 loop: CASSLGDRNTEAFF. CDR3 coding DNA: TGTGCCAGCAGTCTAGGGGACAGGAACACTGAAGCTTTCTTT.

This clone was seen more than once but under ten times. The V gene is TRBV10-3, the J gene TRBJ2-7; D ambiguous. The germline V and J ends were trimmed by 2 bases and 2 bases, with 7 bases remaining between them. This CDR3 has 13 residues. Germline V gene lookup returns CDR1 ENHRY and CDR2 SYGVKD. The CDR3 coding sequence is TGTGCCATCAGTGAGACCGGAACCTACGAGCAGTACTTC. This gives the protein CAISETGTYEQYF.

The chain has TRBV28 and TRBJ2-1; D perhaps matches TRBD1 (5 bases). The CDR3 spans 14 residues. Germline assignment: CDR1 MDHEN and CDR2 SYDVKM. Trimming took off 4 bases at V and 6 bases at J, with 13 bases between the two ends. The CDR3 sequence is CASSSTGHLNEQFF. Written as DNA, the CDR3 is TGTGCCAGCAGTTCCACAGGCCATCTCAATGAGCAGTTCTTC.

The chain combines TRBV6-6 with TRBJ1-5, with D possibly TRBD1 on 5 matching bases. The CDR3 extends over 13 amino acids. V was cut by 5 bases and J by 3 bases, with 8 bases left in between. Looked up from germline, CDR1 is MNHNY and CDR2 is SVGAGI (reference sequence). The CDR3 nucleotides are TGTGCCAGCAGTCCAGGGCCCAATCAGCCCCAGCATTTT. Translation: CASSPGPNQPQHF.

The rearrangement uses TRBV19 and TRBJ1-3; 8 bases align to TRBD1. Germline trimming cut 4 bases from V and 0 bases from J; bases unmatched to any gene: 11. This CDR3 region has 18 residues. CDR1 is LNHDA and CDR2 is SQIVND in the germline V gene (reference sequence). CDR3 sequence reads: CASSNPGGFLLSGNTIYF. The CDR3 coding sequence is TGTGCCAGTAGTAATCCAGGGGGCTTTCTACTCTCTGGAAACACCATATATTTT.